This TCR beta chain comes out of a study of blood T cell repertoires in COVID-19. As for the study in general: Samples taken during acute and convalescent COVID-19 were collected in the United States, Italy and Spain.

In the original analysis: Estimation of nucleated cell counts was performed using reference gene primer amplification. This table comes from immunoSEQ multiplex PCR, and its TCRdb copy is limited to in-frame clones, with some not included. V and J calls and clone size are those listed in that table; D and trimming were worked out from the DNA. The sample has tens of thousands of clones, 76% seen once. Trimming removed 0 bases at V and 3 bases at J, with 9 bases between. The CDR3 covers 15 residues. CDR1 and CDR2 from the germline V gene are SGHRS and YFSETQ. The chain joins TRBV5-1 to TRBJ2-2, with a tentative D call TRBD2 (5 bases). The clonotype originates from a man between 65 and 85 years old with acute or convalescent COVID-19. The sample taken for sequencing was peripheral blood. The DNA of the CDR3 is TGCGCCAGCAGCTTGGAGTGGGGAGACACCGGGGAGCTGTTTTTT. Its protein product is CASSLEWGDTGELFF.